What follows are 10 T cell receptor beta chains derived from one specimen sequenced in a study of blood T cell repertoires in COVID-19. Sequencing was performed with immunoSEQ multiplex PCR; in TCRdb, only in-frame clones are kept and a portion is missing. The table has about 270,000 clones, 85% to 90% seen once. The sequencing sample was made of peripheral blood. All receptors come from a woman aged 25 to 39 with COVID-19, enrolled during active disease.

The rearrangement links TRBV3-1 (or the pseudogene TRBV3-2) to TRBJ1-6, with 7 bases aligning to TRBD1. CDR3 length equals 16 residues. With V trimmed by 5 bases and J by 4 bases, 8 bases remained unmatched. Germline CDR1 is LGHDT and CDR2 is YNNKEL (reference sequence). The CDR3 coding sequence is TGTGCCAGCAGCGTGTTTCCGGGACAGTATAATTCACCCCTCCACTTT. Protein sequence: CASSVFPGQYNSPLHF.

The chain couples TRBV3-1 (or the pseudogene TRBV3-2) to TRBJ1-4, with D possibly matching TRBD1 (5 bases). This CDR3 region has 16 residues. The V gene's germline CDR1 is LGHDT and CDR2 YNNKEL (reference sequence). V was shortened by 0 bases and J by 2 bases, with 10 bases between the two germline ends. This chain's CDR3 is CASSQDLQVTNEKLFF. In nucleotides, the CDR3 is TGTGCCAGCAGCCAAGACCTACAGGTGACTAATGAAAAACTGTTTTTT.

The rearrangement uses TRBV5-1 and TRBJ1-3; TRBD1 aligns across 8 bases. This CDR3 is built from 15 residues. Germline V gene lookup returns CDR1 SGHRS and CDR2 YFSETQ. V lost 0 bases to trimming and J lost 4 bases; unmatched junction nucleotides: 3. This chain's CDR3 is CASSLGRTGGNTIYF. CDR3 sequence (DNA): TGCGCCAGCAGCTTGGGGCGGACAGGGGGAAACACCATATATTTT.

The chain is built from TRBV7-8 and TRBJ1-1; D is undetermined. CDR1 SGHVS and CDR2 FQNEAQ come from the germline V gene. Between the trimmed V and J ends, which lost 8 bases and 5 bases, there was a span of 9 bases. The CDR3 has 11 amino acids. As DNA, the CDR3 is TGTGCCAGCTTTCAGCGGACTGAAGCTTTCTTT. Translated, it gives CASFQRTEAFF.

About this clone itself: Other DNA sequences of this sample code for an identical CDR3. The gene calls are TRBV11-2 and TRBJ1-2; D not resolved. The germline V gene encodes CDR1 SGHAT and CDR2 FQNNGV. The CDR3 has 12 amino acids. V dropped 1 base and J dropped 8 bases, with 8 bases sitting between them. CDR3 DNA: TGTGCCAGCAGCTTAGGGCCCGGGGGCTACACCTTC. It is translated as CASSLGPGGYTF.

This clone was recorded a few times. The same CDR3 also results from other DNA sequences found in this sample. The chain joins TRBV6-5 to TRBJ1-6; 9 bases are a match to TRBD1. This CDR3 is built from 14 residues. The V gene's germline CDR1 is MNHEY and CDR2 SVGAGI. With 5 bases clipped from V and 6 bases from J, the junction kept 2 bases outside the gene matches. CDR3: CASSRQGGNSPLHF. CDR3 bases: TGTGCCAGCAGTCGACAGGGGGGTAATTCACCCCTCCACTTT.

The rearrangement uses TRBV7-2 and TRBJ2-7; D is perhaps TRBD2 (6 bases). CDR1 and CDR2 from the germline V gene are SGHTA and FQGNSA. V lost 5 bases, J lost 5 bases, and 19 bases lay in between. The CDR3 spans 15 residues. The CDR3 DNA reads TGTGCCAGCAGCCCCGGGGGTTTCTCGTTCCACGAGCAGTACTTC. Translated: CASSPGGFSFHEQYF.

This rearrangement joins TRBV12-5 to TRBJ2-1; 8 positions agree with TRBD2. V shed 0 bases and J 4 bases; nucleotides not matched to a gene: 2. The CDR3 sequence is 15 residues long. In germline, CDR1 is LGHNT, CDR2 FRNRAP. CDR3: CASGLVIAGYNEQFF. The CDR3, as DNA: TGTGCTAGTGGTTTGGTGATAGCGGGATACAATGAGCAGTTCTTC.

The CDR3 coding sequence is TGTGCCAGCAGTTCCGCCGGGGGGGCAGGTAGCACTGAAGCTTTCTTT. Encoded protein: CASSSAGGAGSTEAFF. The J gene is TRBJ1-1, the V gene TRBV6-2 or TRBV6-3; D may be TRBD1 (6 bases). V lost 4 bases and J lost 4, with 19 bases in between. The CDR3 contains 16 residues. Germline CDR1 is MNHEY and CDR2 is SVGEGT.

The CDR3, as DNA: TGCGCCAGCAGCCCCCCCGGGACTAAACCCTACAATGAGCAGTTCTTC. Amino acid sequence: CASSPPGTKPYNEQFF. This chain connects TRBV4-1 to TRBJ2-1; 7 bases fit TRBD2. Germline CDR1 MGHRA, CDR2 YSYEKL. The CDR3 runs to 16 residues. V shed 4 bases and J 2 bases; nucleotides not matched to a gene: 8.